This T cell receptor (beta chain) was recorded in a study of chemoradiotherapy in HPV16-positive cancers. Study-level points and caveats: HPV-specific T cells were functionally defined from only a couple of HPV16-positive patients.

This clone came up a few times. Its antigen is not known. The V gene end was trimmed by 5 bases and the J gene end by 5 bases; junction bases not matched to a gene: 5. This CDR3 has 13 amino acids. The germline gives CDR1 SGHTA, CDR2 FQGNSA. Over chemoradiotherapy, repertoires were sampled more than once. Only in-frame clones appear in the TCRdb table, and some are missing; sequencing was by immunoSEQ multiplex PCR. The data show about 8,100 clones, about two thirds seen once. This clonotype was sampled from a human donor with HPV-associated anogenital cancer. Sample collection was performed from a patient who underwent chemoradiotherapy. This chain uses TRBV7-2 with TRBJ1-2, with TRBD1 matching 7 bases. CDR3 DNA: TGTGCCAGCAGCACTACAGGGGCGTATGGCTACACCTTC. Amino acid sequence: CASSTTGAYGYTF. Full variable domain (rest looked up from reference TRBV7-2 and TRBJ1-2): GAGVSQSPSNKVTEKGKDVELRCDPISGHTALYWYRQSLGQGLEFLIYFQGNSAPDKSGLPSDRFSAERTGGSVSTLTIQRTQQEDSAVYLCASSTTGAYGYTFGSGTRLTVV.